This TCR beta chain was identified in a study of shared clonotypes between healthy human individuals. The CDR3 spans 15 residues. Germline CDR1 and CDR2: MNHNS and SASEGT. Trimming shortened V by 2 bases and J by 0 bases, and 8 bases separated the two germline ends. Profiled with immunoSEQ multiplex PCR; TCRdb holds only in-frame clones, not every one. The repertoire consists of some 1.5 million clones, with around 95% occurring once and the leading ten covering 1.2%. The chain carries TRBV6-1 and TRBJ1-3, with D hard to call. Sequencing was done on a sample of naive CD4+ T cells sorted from blood. As for subset: CD45RA+ positively selected. The source is a man aged 25-40 years in good health. CDR3 sequence (DNA): TGTGCCAGCAGTGAACAGACTGTCTCTGGAAACACCATATATTTT. Its protein product is CASSEQTVSGNTIYF.